A single sample gave rise to the 7 T cell receptor beta chains below, sequenced in a study of blood T cell repertoires in COVID-19. The assay was immunoSEQ multiplex PCR, and TCRdb's table has in-frame clones only and misses some. The table shows 150,000 to 200,000 clones, with approximately 88% occurring only once. Input material: PBMCs or T cells enriched from blood (not recorded which). The receptors here all came from a woman aged 55-70 years who had recovered from COVID-19.

V and J are TRBV6-4 and TRBJ2-1, with D possibly being TRBD2 (6 bases). Germline V gives CDR1 MRHNA, CDR2 SNTAGT. The CDR3 has 15 amino acids. Between the trimmed V and J ends, which lost 5 bases and 4 bases, there was a span of 15 bases. CDR3 protein: CASSTAGFPYNEQFF. CDR3 sequence (DNA): TGTGCCAGCAGTACTGCGGGATTCCCTTACAATGAGCAGTTCTTC.

J is TRBJ1-1 and V is TRBV4-1; possibly TRBD1 for D (6 bases). V was cut by 5 bases and J by 0 bases, with 13 bases left in between. Germline CDR1 reads MGHRA; CDR2 reads YSYEKL. This CDR3 comprises 15 residues. The CDR3 nucleotides read TGCGCCAGCAGCAAGGGGGTGGGGATGAACACTGAAGCTTTCTTT. Amino acid sequence: CASSKGVGMNTEAFF.

The genes are TRBV12-3 or TRBV12-4 and TRBJ2-7; D not resolved. This CDR3 contains 11 residues. The germline V and J ends were trimmed by 6 bases and 3 bases, with 6 bases remaining between them. CDR3 sequence (DNA): TGTGCCAGCAGCACATACTACGAGCAGTACTTC. Encoded protein: CASSTYYEQYF.

The chain is built from TRBV19 and TRBJ2-2, with 7 positions matching TRBD2. Germline V lookup: CDR1 LNHDA, CDR2 SQIVND (reference sequence). The V gene end was trimmed by 4 bases and the J gene end by 6 bases; junction bases not matched to a gene: 5. The CDR3 consists of 14 residues. The CDR3 loop is CASSKAGDPGELFF. CDR3 coding DNA: TGTGCCAGTAGTAAGGCGGGAGATCCCGGGGAGCTGTTTTTT.

The chain joins TRBV3-1 (or the pseudogene TRBV3-2) to TRBJ1-1; 7 bases map to TRBD1. This CDR3 is 18 amino acids long. Germline CDR1 is LGHDT and CDR2 is YNNKEL (reference sequence). V trimming: 0 bases; J trimming: 1 base; junction bases outside the gene matches: 11. The CDR3 DNA is TGTGCCAGCAGCCAAGATTGGTACAGGGGAAAGGAGAACACTGAAGCTTTCTTT. Its protein product is CASSQDWYRGKENTEAFF.

The chain links TRBV18 to TRBJ2-1; D is undetermined. The CDR3 length is 14 residues. From germline, CDR1 is KGHSH and CDR2 LQKENI. Deletions cut 4 bases from V and 4 bases from J, with 11 bases between. The CDR3 coding sequence is TGTGCCAGCTCACAGGAGCAAGAGTACAATGAGCAGTTCTTC. This translates into CASSQEQEYNEQFF.

Notes on this clone: This specimen includes other DNA sequences encoding the same CDR3. J is TRBJ2-2 and V is TRBV3-1 (or the pseudogene TRBV3-2); D is perhaps TRBD1 (5 bases). The CDR3 spans 13 residues. V gave up 4 bases and J gave up 5 bases, with 8 bases separating them. Germline CDR1 and CDR2: LGHDT and YNNKEL (reference sequence). The chain's CDR3 is CASSLQGTGELFF. In DNA, the CDR3 is TGTGCCAGCAGCCTCCAGGGAACCGGGGAGCTGTTTTTT.